The sequence of this T cell receptor beta chain was determined in a study of blood T cell repertoires in COVID-19. Study summary: Nucleic acid was either cDNA or gDNA, and it came from T cells, B-cell-depleted T cells, or PBMCs.

Germline values: CDR1 KGHDR, CDR2 SFDVKD. The CDR3 runs 16 residues. The V and J ends lost 2 bases and 10 bases, in that order; junction bases with no gene match: 13. The table came from immunoSEQ multiplex PCR; TCRdb's copy has only in-frame clones and leaves some out. The repertoire holds 300,000 to 400,000 clones, with approximately 90% as singletons. The sequencing sample was made of PBMCs or T cells enriched from blood (not recorded which). This chain connects TRBV24-1 to TRBJ2-1, with 7 positions matching TRBD1. The TCR comes from a woman aged 25 to 39 with acute COVID-19. DNA for the CDR3: TGTGCCACCAGTGATTCCCGGGACAGCTCCTACTCGGAGCAGTTCTTC. The encoded protein is CATSDSRDSSYSEQFF.